The 30 T cell receptor beta chains below all came from one sample that was sequenced in a study of T cell responses to AZD1222 COVID-19 vaccine. Profiled with immunoSEQ multiplex PCR; TCRdb holds only in-frame clones, not every one. The repertoire has some 180,000 clones, approximately 95% of them found once; the top ten carry under 1.1%. The sample in question was peripheral blood, obtained 28 days after the second dose of the MenACWY control vaccine. These receptors all come from an adult who received the MenACWY meningococcal vaccine as a control.

CDR3 protein: CASSWVDTASGNTIYF. CDR3 in DNA: TGTGCCAGCAGCTGGGTAGATACAGCCTCTGGAAACACCATATATTTT. The J gene is TRBJ1-3, the V gene TRBV11-2; D unclear. The CDR3 has 16 amino acids. The V gene's germline CDR1 is SGHAT and CDR2 FQNNGV. Trimming left V 4 bases short and J 0 bases short, with 13 bases between.

The rearrangement joins TRBV6-6 to TRBJ1-1; 7 positions agree with TRBD1. The V segment lost 5 bases and the J segment 4 bases; nucleotides outside the gene matches: 4. Germline lookup yields CDR1 MNHNY and CDR2 SVGAGI (reference sequence). The CDR3 runs 13 residues. CDR3 coding DNA: TGTGCCAGCAGTAACCGACAGGGCACTGAAGCTTTCTTT. It translates to CASSNRQGTEAFF.

V is TRBV12-3 or TRBV12-4 and J is TRBJ1-1; 9 nucleotides line up with TRBD1. The CDR3 runs to 11 residues. V shed 5 bases and J 11 bases; nucleotides not matched to a gene: 3. CDR3 amino acids: CASSEQGAAFF. CDR3 in DNA: TGTGCCAGCAGTGAACAGGGGGCGGCTTTCTTT.

In its sample, this clone was seen a few times. The V gene is TRBV5-6, the J gene TRBJ1-5, with TRBD1 matching over 7 bases. This CDR3 spans 15 amino acids. Germline CDR1 SGHDT, CDR2 YYEEEE. Losses at the gene ends were 4 bases for V and 3 bases for J; bases not matched to a gene: 7. DNA of the CDR3: TGTGCCAGCAGCCCACGAGGGGGCATCAATCAGCCCCAGCATTTT. Translated, it gives CASSPRGGINQPQHF.

The V gene is TRBV6-5, the J gene TRBJ1-5; D gene unclear. The germline gives CDR1 MNHEY, CDR2 SVGAGI. The CDR3 runs to 10 residues. V was clipped by 7 bases and J by 7 bases, with 5 bases between them. The CDR3 sequence: CASNDQPQHF. CDR3 DNA: TGTGCCAGCAACGACCAGCCCCAGCATTTT.

The chain couples TRBV6-4 to TRBJ1-5, with TRBD1 as a possible D gene (5 bases). The V end lost 6 bases, the J end lost 2 bases, and 17 bases lay between the germline ends. CDR3 length: 16 residues. Germline CDR1 and CDR2: MRHNA and SNTAGT. Here the CDR3 DNA reads TGTGCCAGCAGGAATCGGGACCGGGGAGGCAATCAGCCCCAGCATTTT. The encoded protein is CASRNRDRGGNQPQHF.

CDR3 in DNA: TGCAGTGCTACCCAGCTCCCTGAAGCTTTCTTT. Residues: CSATQLPEAFF. The chain combines TRBV20-1 with TRBJ1-1; D ambiguous. V lost 4 bases to trimming and J lost 6 bases, with 9 bases between them. Germline V gene lookup returns CDR1 DFQATT and CDR2 SNEGSKA (reference sequence). This CDR3 comprises 11 residues.

The CDR3 reads CASSRVDGSNQPQHF. CDR3 nucleotide sequence: TGTGCCAGTAGTAGGGTGGACGGTAGCAATCAGCCCCAGCATTTT. This chain connects TRBV19 to TRBJ1-5, with D hard to call. The germline V gene encodes CDR1 LNHDA and CDR2 SQIVND (reference sequence). This CDR3 has 15 residues. V lost 4 bases to trimming and J lost 0 bases, with 10 bases between them.

The V gene is TRBV5-6, the J gene TRBJ1-2; D is perhaps TRBD1 (6 bases). Per germline, CDR1 SGHDT and CDR2 YYEEEE. V was trimmed by 3 bases and J by 1 base, leaving 16 bases between them. The CDR3 totals 16 residues. The CDR3 nucleotides are TGTGCCAGCAGCTCCCGTCGGTTAGGGGGTAACTATGGCTACACCTTC. Translating it yields CASSSRRLGGNYGYTF. The entire variable domain, with the rest obtained from reference TRBV5-6 and TRBJ1-2, is as follows: DAGVTQSPTHLIKTRGQQVTLRCSPKSGHDTVSWYQQALGQGPQFIFQYYEEEERQRGNFPDRFSGHQFPNYSSELNVNALLLGDSALYLCASSSRRLGGNYGYTFGSGTRLTVV.

The genes are TRBV5-6 and TRBJ1-2; 7 positions match TRBD1. Germline lookup yields CDR1 SGHDT and CDR2 YYEEEE. The CDR3 runs 16 residues. With 4 bases clipped from V and 0 bases from J, the junction kept 9 bases outside the gene matches. The CDR3 sequence: CASSPNRDRANYGYTF. CDR3 sequence (DNA): TGTGCCAGCAGCCCCAACCGGGACAGAGCTAACTATGGCTACACCTTC.

The chain has TRBV6-2 or TRBV6-3 and TRBJ1-1; D might be TRBD1 (5 bases). Trimming stripped 0 bases from V and 4 bases from J, with 9 bases between. This CDR3 is built from 14 residues. Germline CDR1 MNHEY, CDR2 SVGEGT. CDR3 nucleotides: TGTGCCAGCAGTTACTCAGACAGAAGCACTGAAGCTTTCTTT. It yields the protein CASSYSDRSTEAFF.

The gene calls are TRBV7-9 and TRBJ1-1, with D possibly matching TRBD1 (5 bases). V shed 5 bases and J shed 5 bases, with 12 bases lying between them. The CDR3 is 13 amino acids. The germline V gene has CDR1 SEHNR and CDR2 FQNEAQ (reference sequence). The CDR3 protein is CASSLPGTTEAFF. CDR3 bases: TGTGCCAGCAGCCTCCCTGGGACGACTGAAGCTTTCTTT.

This chain links TRBV15 with TRBJ2-3; 13 bases match TRBD2. This CDR3 comprises 17 residues. The V gene end was trimmed by 3 bases and the J gene end by 7 bases; junction bases not matched to a gene: 10. Germline CDR1 is LNHNV and CDR2 is YYDKDF (reference sequence). In nucleotides, the CDR3 is TGTGCCACCAGCAGTTGGGAACTAGCGGGGGGGCCCCATACGCAGTATTTT. Its translation: CATSSWELAGGPHTQYF. Drawing the rest from reference TRBV15 and TRBJ2-3, the complete variable domain is DAMVIQNPRYQVTQFGKPVTLSCSQTLNHNVMYWYQQKSSQAPKLLFHYYDKDFNNEADTPDNFQSRRPNTSFCFLDIRSPGLGDTAMYLCATSSWELAGGPHTQYFGPGTRLTVL.

V gene TRBV11-2 combines with J gene TRBJ1-2; 11 positions match TRBD1. Germline CDR1 is SGHAT and CDR2 is FQNNGV. The CDR3 is 14 residues long. V lost 5 bases, J lost 3 bases, and 2 bases stayed unmatched. Written as DNA, the CDR3 is TGTGCCAGCAGCAAGGGACAGGGGGACTATGGCTACACCTTC. Amino acids: CASSKGQGDYGYTF.

The J gene is TRBJ2-7, the V gene TRBV10-2, with 8 bases aligning to TRBD1. In germline, CDR1 is WSHSY, CDR2 SAAADI. The V gene end was trimmed by 5 bases and the J gene end by 3 bases; junction bases not matched to a gene: 3. The CDR3 loop spans 13 amino acids. CDR3 nucleotides: TGCGCCAGCAGTCACGGGACAGGCTACGAGCAGTACTTC. Protein product: CASSHGTGYEQYF.

V and J are TRBV5-1 and TRBJ1-6; D gene uncertain. Trimming cost V 4 bases and J 0 bases, with 8 bases left between them. CDR1 SGHRS and CDR2 YFSETQ come from the germline V gene. The CDR3 is made up of 15 amino acids. The chain's CDR3 is CASSRESSYNSPLHF. CDR3 DNA sequence: TGCGCCAGCAGCAGGGAGAGCTCCTATAATTCACCCCTCCACTTT.

For the CDR3, the DNA is TGTGCCACCAGCAGGGAGTCTGGGCCCCAGCATTTT. This sequence encodes CATSRESGPQHF. This chain connects TRBV15 to TRBJ1-5, with D uncertain. Trimming stripped 3 bases from V and 9 bases from J, with 9 bases between. CDR1 and CDR2 from the germline V gene are LNHNV and YYDKDF (reference sequence). The CDR3 spans 12 residues.

This clone was seen a single time. This chain connects TRBV5-1 to TRBJ1-1; 7 nucleotides line up with TRBD1. This CDR3 contains 13 residues. Germline V lookup: CDR1 SGHRS, CDR2 YFSETQ. Trimming removed 2 bases from V and 5 bases from J; junction bases left unmatched: 3. As DNA, the CDR3 is TGCGCCAGCAGCTTCGAGGGGGCGACTGAAGCTTTCTTT. Amino acid sequence: CASSFEGATEAFF.

The chain recombines TRBV6-5 with TRBJ1-5; TRBD1 agrees at 9 bases. The CDR3 length is 14 residues. Unmatched junction bases numbered 4, after V lost 6 bases and J lost 4 bases. Germline CDR1 is MNHEY and CDR2 is SVGAGI. The CDR3 protein is CASSWTGENQPQHF. As DNA, the CDR3 is TGTGCCAGCAGCTGGACAGGGGAGAATCAGCCCCAGCATTTT.

V is TRBV6-5 and J is TRBJ2-1; D unresolved. CDR3 size: 14 residues. The ends were cut back, 0 bases at V and 14 bases at J, with 17 bases in the middle. In germline, CDR1 is MNHEY, CDR2 SVGAGI. The DNA of the CDR3 is TGTGCCAGCAGTTACTCACCGTCCTCATTGGTGAAGTTCTTC. Its protein product is CASSYSPSSLVKFF.

This rearrangement joins TRBV6-5 to TRBJ1-3; D remains unclear. Trimming stripped 6 bases from V and 0 bases from J, with 9 bases between. CDR1 and CDR2 (germline): MNHEY, SVGAGI. The CDR3 consists of 14 residues. The CDR3 nucleotides read TGTGCCAGCAGCCTATTTAACTCTGGAAACACCATATATTTT. It codes for CASSLFNSGNTIYF.

The chain is built from TRBV5-5 and TRBJ1-2, with a tentative D call TRBD1 (6 bases). Per germline, CDR1 SGHKS and CDR2 YYEKEE (reference sequence). V lost 5 bases, J lost 8 bases, and 22 bases lay in between. The length of the CDR3 is 15 residues. In DNA form, the CDR3 reads TGTGCCAGCAGACAGGGAACCAGACCTGAGGAGGGCTACACCTTC. This sequence encodes CASRQGTRPEEGYTF.

This clone was recorded only once. The gene calls are TRBV24-1 and TRBJ2-1; the match to TRBD2 covers 9 bases. CDR3 length equals 17 residues. V lost 4 bases to trimming and J lost 3 bases; unmatched junction nucleotides: 9. Germline-derived CDR1 and CDR2 are KGHDR and SFDVKD. DNA for the CDR3: TGTGCCACCAGTGACGAGACGAGCGGGGGGAACTACAATGAGCAGTTCTTC. Protein: CATSDETSGGNYNEQFF.

The V gene is TRBV5-1, the J gene TRBJ1-1, with 9 positions matching TRBD1. Germline V gene data show CDR1 as SGHRS and CDR2 as YFSETQ. The CDR3 sequence is 15 residues long. The V and J ends lost 0 bases and 7 bases, in that order; junction bases with no gene match: 7. The CDR3 region has the DNA TGCGCCAGCAGCTTGGAAAGGACAGGGGTCGGTGAAGCTTTCTTT. Translation: CASSLERTGVGEAFF.

The V gene is TRBV4-1, the J gene TRBJ1-4, with TRBD1 matching 9 bases. With 1 base clipped from V and 8 bases from J, the junction kept 2 bases outside the gene matches. Germline CDR1 reads MGHRA; CDR2 reads YSYEKL. The CDR3 sequence is 14 residues long. The CDR3 sequence: CASSQGDRVEKLFF. The CDR3 region has the DNA TGCGCCAGCAGCCAAGGGGACAGGGTCGAAAAACTGTTTTTT.

The chain has TRBV27 and TRBJ1-2; 8 positions agree with TRBD1. Losses at the gene ends were 5 bases for V and 6 bases for J; bases not matched to a gene: 8. Germline V CDR1 and CDR2: MNHEY, SMNVEV (reference sequence). The CDR3 is 14 amino acids. CDR3 in amino acids: CASSAKDRDNGYTF. The CDR3 DNA is TGTGCCAGCAGTGCGAAGGACAGGGATAATGGCTACACCTTC.

The chain combines TRBV7-9 with TRBJ2-7; a weak D match, TRBD1 (5 bases). Germline CDR1 and CDR2: SEHNR and FQNEAQ (reference sequence). This CDR3 region has 12 residues. The V end lost 10 bases, the J end lost 0 bases, and 10 bases lay between the germline ends. CDR3 region: CATAQVSYEQYF. In DNA, the CDR3 is TGTGCCACGGCACAGGTCTCCTACGAGCAGTACTTC. Complete variable domain (other parts from reference TRBV7-9 and TRBJ2-7): DTGVSQNPRHKITKRGQNVTFRCDPISEHNRLYWYRQTLGQGPEFLTYFQNEAQLEKSRLLSDRFSAERPKGSFSTLEIQRTEQGDSAMYLCATAQVSYEQYFGPGTRLTVT.

This chain connects TRBV4-2 to TRBJ2-1; D unclear. The germline V and J ends were trimmed by 0 bases and 8 bases, with 5 bases remaining between them. CDR1 LGHNA and CDR2 YNFKEQ come from the germline V gene. CDR3 length equals 12 residues. CDR3 protein: CASSQDSHEQFF. The CDR3 bases are TGTGCCAGCAGCCAAGATTCCCATGAGCAGTTCTTC.

In DNA form, the CDR3 reads TGTGCCAGCAGCTTAGGCGGGGATCAGCCCCAGCATTTT. Protein product: CASSLGGDQPQHF. This rearrangement joins TRBV7-9 to TRBJ1-5; D call uncertain. V was shortened by 1 base and J by 5 bases, with 6 bases between the two germline ends. Germline-derived CDR1 and CDR2 are SEHNR and FQNEAQ (reference sequence). The CDR3 runs to 13 residues.

The gene calls are TRBV27 and TRBJ2-2; 9 bases map to TRBD2. CDR3 length: 16 residues. Germline values: CDR1 MNHEY, CDR2 SMNVEV (reference sequence). J lost 0 bases, V lost 6 bases, and 5 bases had no gene match. CDR3 sequence reads: CASSTGLAANTGELFF. The CDR3 DNA follows: TGTGCCAGCAGCACGGGACTAGCCGCGAACACCGGGGAGCTGTTTTTT.